The entry below gives a single T cell receptor beta chain sequence along with its context. The data are from a study of blood T cell repertoires in COVID-19. Study overall: COVID-19 samples, acute and convalescent, were from the United States, Italy and Spain. The cDNA or gDNA used as material had been derived from T cells, B-cell-depleted T cells, or PBMCs.

Study processing details: It was from reference gene primer amplification that nucleated cell counts were estimated. Clones were sequenced by immunoSEQ multiplex PCR, and TCRdb holds only the in-frame ones, with some missing. V and J calls plus clone size are reproduced from that table; the DNA served to infer D and trimming. The sample contains about 150,000 clones, 75% to 90% of which appear only once. Enrollment of patients from Seattle took place during active infection, with longitudinal follow-up. CDR3 size: 15 residues. V lost 0 bases and J 4 bases, leaving 11 bases between the germline ends. The germline gives CDR1 SGHKS, CDR2 YYEKEE (reference sequence).

The source material was peripheral blood. The receptor was isolated from a man in his late teens or twenties with COVID-19, enrolled during active disease. The rearrangement joins TRBV5-5 to TRBJ1-5, with D possibly TRBD1 on 6 matching bases. The CDR3 spells CASSLAWGPNQPQHF. In DNA, the CDR3 is TGTGCCAGCAGCTTGGCTTGGGGGCCTAATCAGCCCCAGCATTTT.